The sequence of this T cell receptor (beta chain) was determined in a study of radiotherapy plus CTLA-4 blockade in lung cancer. At the level of the study: Objective response rate was around 20%; disease control rate, less than 40%.

Germline values: CDR1 SGDLS, CDR2 YYNGEE. The CDR3 has 14 amino acids. Deletions cut 0 bases from V and 5 bases from J, with 11 bases between. Comment on this clone: Its target is unknown.

Study results and caveats: The best prediction of response reportedly came from early blood T cell clone dynamics, with interferon-beta. Radiotherapy plus ipilimumab was followed by expansion in blood of tumor-derived TCR clones.

The repertoire was sequenced with immunoSEQ multiplex PCR; TCRdb's copy has only in-frame clones and lacks some. The sample holds roughly 100,000 clones, 85% to 90% seen once. This sample comprised peripheral blood, obtained from a patient treated with radiotherapy plus ipilimumab. This TCR came from a human donor with non-small cell lung cancer that progressed on radiotherapy plus ipilimumab. Some clones in this sample may be carry-over from other donors' samples. This chain joins TRBV9 and TRBJ1-2, with D uncertain. CDR3 bases: TGTGCCAGCAGCGTAGTTGCGGCAGCGTATGGCTACACCTTC. This gives the protein CASSVVAAAYGYTF.